Here is one T cell receptor (beta chain) with its context. The CDR3 is made up of 16 amino acids. In germline, CDR1 is KGHDR, CDR2 SFDVKD. V lost 4 bases and J lost 0, with 11 bases in between. Original methodology: Cell counts per sample came from amplifying reference gene primers. Produced via immunoSEQ multiplex PCR; TCRdb's table is partial and in-frame only. Clonal size and the V and J genes are those of that table, whereas D and trimming came from the DNA. The sample contains approximately 74,000 clones, 84% of which appear only once. The sample belongs to a study of blood T cell repertoires in COVID-19. On the study more broadly: The United States, Italy and Spain provided the acute and convalescent COVID-19 samples. From T cells, B-cell-depleted T cells, or PBMCs came the material, which was cDNA or gDNA.

Sequencing input: peripheral blood. V usage is TRBV24-1 and J usage is TRBJ2-2, with D perhaps TRBD1 (6 bases). This receptor was obtained from a man between 65 and 85 years old with acute or convalescent COVID-19. This CDR3 is CATSDPTGTNTGELFF. In DNA, the CDR3 is TGTGCCACCAGTGACCCGACAGGTACGAACACCGGGGAGCTGTTTTTT.